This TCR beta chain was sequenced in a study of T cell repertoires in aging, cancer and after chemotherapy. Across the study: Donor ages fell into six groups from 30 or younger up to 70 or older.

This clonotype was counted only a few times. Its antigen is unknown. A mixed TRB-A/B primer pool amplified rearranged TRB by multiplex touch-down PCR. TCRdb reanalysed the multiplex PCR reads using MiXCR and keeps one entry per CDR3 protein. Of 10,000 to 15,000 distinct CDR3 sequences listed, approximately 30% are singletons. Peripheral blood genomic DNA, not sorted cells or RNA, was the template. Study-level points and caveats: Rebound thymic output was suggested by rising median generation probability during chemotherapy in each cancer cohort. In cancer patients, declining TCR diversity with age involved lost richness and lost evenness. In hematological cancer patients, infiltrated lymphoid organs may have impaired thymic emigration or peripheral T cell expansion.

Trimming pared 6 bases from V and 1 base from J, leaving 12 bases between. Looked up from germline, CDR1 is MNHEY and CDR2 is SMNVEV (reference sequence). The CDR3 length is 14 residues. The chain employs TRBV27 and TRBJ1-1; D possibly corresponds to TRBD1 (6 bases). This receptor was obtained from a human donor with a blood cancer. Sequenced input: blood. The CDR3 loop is CASRLTGQNTEAFF. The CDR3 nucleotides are TGTGCCAGCAGGCTCACAGGGCAGAACACTGAAGCTTTCTTT.